This T cell receptor beta chain was identified during a study of cytomegalovirus exposure and HLA in healthy donors (dated 2017 in TCRdb). A note on the overall study: An earlier analysis of some 620 of the donors reported roughly 300 Gb of sequence data and around 100 million unique TCR beta sequences obtained from 180 million or so T cells. An early release that covered about 600 HLA-typed donors contained about 300 gigabases of sequencing data and 70 million to 100 million unique TCR sequences. The genetic ancestry cluster associated with self-reported Caucasian donors included 65% to 90% of the roughly 400 genotyped donors. The study aimed to test whether signatures of past pathogen exposure could be identified by cataloging public T cell receptors. The study profiled the T cell repertoires of approximately 700 subjects by immunosequencing and related them to cytomegalovirus serostatus. A separate validation cohort of 100 to 150 different subjects was used in addition to the roughly 670-subject first cohort. High-throughput TCR immunosequencing, statistical association of individual TCRs with disease status, and machine learning were combined to predict cytomegalovirus infection status. A later analysis re-examined previously published TCR beta repertoires from about 670 donors and added high-resolution HLA genotyping to investigate patterns of TCR occurrence. In the later analysis, no new phenotypic data were used to find candidate immune exposures; instead, reliance was placed on TCR beta sequences and their occurrence across donors. An earlier analysis of 587 of the donors applied high-throughput TCR beta sequencing to assess whether each TCR beta V gene segment acted as functional or pseudogenic. Donor age, sex, ethnicity and CMV serostatus were compiled together with the repertoire data. In a later genetic analysis, genome-wide SNP genotypes for about 55% of the roughly 670 donors were used, and that subset was treated as a discovery cohort. Every repertoire in the discovery cohort had been generated on one and the same sequencing platform. HLA typing included class I and class II loci at four-digit resolution. The number of typed donors differed by locus: about 629-630 for A, B, C, DRB1 and DQB1; 522 for DQA1; approximately 610 for DPA1; and some 450 for DPB1. Five DR-DQ haplotypes were handled as single units for association and clustering because linkage in the cohort was strong. Among about 370 genotyped donors of the cohort, an average of approximately 240,000 unique TCR beta nucleotide sequences was sequenced per donor, of which about 19% were non-productive.

Comments on this clone: Its recognized antigen is unknown. One base away there is no much larger clone; base qualities are not given.

Preparation of the library involved the immunoSEQ multiplex PCR assay. For the multiplex PCR, a mixture combining 60 forward primers for TCR Vbeta segments and 13 reverse primers for TCR Jbeta segments was used. The CDR3 region of rearranged TCR beta genes was amplified from genomic DNA with a multiplex PCR assay. The amplified TCR beta libraries were sequenced on the Illumina HiSeq System as 87-base-pair reads. Per the original workflow: A later analysis tallied approximately 87 million unique TCR beta chains across the 666 repertoires, and around 10 million of those chains were shared by two or more donors. Raw reads were error-corrected and collapsed into unique sequences by a nearest-neighbor algorithm in which closely related sequences were merged to remove PCR and sequencing errors. To assign V, D and J gene segments, CDR3 sequences were aligned to IMGT reference sequences. For a sequence to be retained, a match of at least six nucleotides was required to both a V gene segment and a J gene segment. A rearrangement counted as productive if the CDR3 had no stop codons and remained in frame with V and J, and every other rearrangement counted as non-productive. Following IMGT convention, CDR3 was defined as the stretch from the second conserved V-encoded cysteine to the conserved J-encoded phenylalanine. In an earlier analysis of 587 of the donors, sequences lacking an unambiguous match to a single V gene segment were excluded. An earlier analysis of a few hundred of the donors called V segments functional above 56.7% productive rearrangements and segregating when the between-donor standard deviation exceeded 5%. To diagnose cytomegalovirus status from the catalog of TCR beta chain sequences, a statistical classification framework was built. A later analysis assigned V and J genes by comparing TCR nucleotide sequences with IMGT/GENE-DB human TR gene sequences. The TCRdist pipeline was used in a later analysis to assign CDR3 sequences and most-parsimonious VDJ recombination scenarios. A later analysis defined each TCR beta chain by its CDR3 amino acid sequence plus V-gene family, and excluded reads lacking a unique V-gene family. In a later analysis, fewer than 600 highly shared, low-generation-probability nucleotide sequences were removed to address suspected cross-contamination and a sequencing artifact. For each public chain, a later analysis derived a clonal expansion index from normalized ranks of inferred template counts within each repertoire. Generation probabilities in a later analysis came from a VDJ recombination model fitted to out-of-frame rearrangements, and those results were checked against IGoR. In a later analysis, hypergeometric tests were used to score TCR-TCR, TCR-HLA and TCR-CMV co-occurrence, with a repertoire-size bias correction applied to TCR pairs. In a later analysis, false discovery rates were estimated by permuting HLA or CMV assignments 20 times. In a later analysis, co-occurring TCRs were grouped with DBSCAN, and TCRdist sequence similarity was added when clustering was performed within HLA-allele-positive subsets. Repertoires with fewer than 30,000 or more than 120,000 public chains were left out of co-occurrence clustering, as were five repertoires with anomalous nucleotide sharing. What TCRdb holds here is the immuneACCESS table cut down to in-frame rearrangements. Part of the clones is not present; checked against another copy, under half of the missing clones reflect an unresolved V gene, and the others are unexplained. D and trimming were read from the DNA, whereas the V and J calls and clone size are those reported in that table. This sample is represented by more than 85,000 clones; over 80% of them were singletons. About 6.9% of the sample lies in the top ten.

The cohort was made up of 666 healthy bone marrow donors. At the time of sampling, all cohort members were nominally healthy, though unrecorded immune exposures were likely present. The donor was CMV seropositive and was included in the group of 250 to 300 seropositive cohort members. Every donor gave a peripheral blood sample, and the peripheral blood mononuclear cells from that sample were used for TCR beta sequencing. Genomic DNA was extracted from the blood cell samples with the Qiagen DNeasy Blood Extraction Kit. The research as a whole found: Only TCR beta chains were sequenced in this cohort, and the absence of alpha or paired-chain data limited detectable features. A total of roughly 160 TCR beta chains were listed by the study as associated with cytomegalovirus. Across donors, most TCR sequences were observed very rarely, whereas some public TCRs were present in many individuals. Because HLA typing was missing for some donors at each locus, association tests included only the typed subset. CMV serostatus was the only immune exposure information available for the cohort. In a later analysis, the rate of TCR association differed among HLA loci, with DRB1 alleles having the most associated TCRs and HLA-C alleles having the fewest. Some IMGT-functional V segments, including TRBV6-2 and TRBV6-3, could not be told apart with the 87-base-pair reads, so those segments were excluded. In vitro tests confirmed that a few of the cytomegalovirus-associated TCR beta chains recognize cytomegalovirus antigens. Specific HLA alleles were associated with roughly 17,000 TCR beta sequences at a false discovery rate of 0.05 in a later analysis. Correlated functional status among segregating V segments might be attributable to linkage disequilibrium, but an unknown experimental factor could not be ruled out. A later genetic analysis reported fewer N-insertions in productive TCRs among donors in an Asian-associated ancestry cluster than the roughly 670-donor mean. A group of highly shared sequence variants was considered likely to be a technical artifact of the sequencing pipeline. In a later genetic analysis, a missense DCLRE1C variant was associated with V-gene and J-gene trimming of TCR beta chains, and the association was replicated in an independent cohort. A further reported finding was that TCR beta sequences accurately predicted the HLA-A and HLA-B alleles for most subjects in the first cohort. The authors suggested that the approach could potentially be generalized to other disease states and immunological phenotypes. In a later analysis, several top co-occurrence clusters were reported to appear linked to parvovirus B19, influenza, CMV and Epstein-Barr virus. When HLA alleles, especially DR and DQ, strongly co-occurred, TCR associations were difficult to assign to individual alleles. Cytomegalovirus status was reported to be diagnosed by the classifier with high specificity and sensitivity in both the original and validation cohorts. According to a later analysis, most CMV-associated TCR beta chains appeared to be HLA-restricted, and the HLA associations seemed to be driven largely by CMV exposure. Presence/absence analyses assumed roughly uniform sequencing depth across donors, an assumption that may not hold. Some 16 rarely observed V segments, including chromosome 9 orphons, were excluded from the earlier analysis of a few hundred of the donors because counts were too low. Broadly in line with IMGT annotations, most TCR beta V segments showed up in productive rearrangements about 90% or about 30% of the time in an earlier analysis of several hundred of the donors. In a later analysis, HLA-associated TCR beta chains showed more clonal expansion and lower generation probabilities than non-associated chains that were equally common.

The CDR3 runs 13 amino acids, cysteine and phenylalanine included. The sequence is cut down to CDR3 DNA, 39 bases in frame from base 1. The germline V gene encodes CDR1 MNHEY and CDR2 SVGAGI. V is clipped by 6 bases and J by 4 bases, and the sequence between their germline boundaries is 11 bases long. The TCR originated in a man aged 30 to 45 in good health and CMV-seropositive. Sample: PBMCs. The rearrangement joined TRBV6-5 to TRBJ2-3; a weak D assignment points to TRBD2 (6 bases agree). The CDR3 region: CASRTGGPDTQYF. The sequenced DNA is TGTGCCAGCAGGACCGGGGGTCCAGATACGCAGTATTTT.